Shown below are 14 T cell receptor beta chains from a single sample sequenced in a study of high-grade serous ovarian cancer treatment subgroups. Tumor samples were obtained before definitive surgery or chemotherapy. The assay was immunoSEQ multiplex PCR, and TCRdb's table has in-frame clones only and misses some. This sample has 11,000 or so clones; 83% occur once, and the top ten carry 5% to 7.5%. The specimen sequenced was tumor tissue. The receptors originated from a human donor with high-grade serous ovarian cancer.

The J gene is TRBJ1-2, the V gene TRBV30; TRBD1 matches 7 bases. With 3 bases clipped from V and 4 bases from J, the junction kept 2 bases outside the gene matches. CDR1 and CDR2 (germline): GTSNPN, SVGIG (reference sequence). The length of the CDR3 is 12 residues. CDR3 loop: CAWRTGIYGYTF. The CDR3 region has the DNA TGTGCCTGGAGGACAGGGATCTATGGCTACACCTTC.

Only one count was recorded for this clone. The chain employs TRBV10-1 and TRBJ2-5; 7 positions agree with TRBD1. This CDR3 region has 16 residues. Trimming at V came to 6 bases and at J to 7 bases, leaving 17 bases not matched to a gene. Germline-derived CDR1 and CDR2 are WNHNN and SYGVQD (reference sequence). The chain's CDR3 is CASRRGWTGRRGTQYF. CDR3 nucleotide sequence: TGCGCCAGCAGGAGGGGGTGGACAGGCCGTCGCGGGACCCAGTACTTC.

V gene TRBV11-1 combines with J gene TRBJ2-5; 10 bases fit TRBD2. The V gene end was trimmed by 5 bases and the J gene end by 5 bases; junction bases not matched to a gene: 2. The V gene's germline CDR1 is SGHAT and CDR2 FQDESV (reference sequence). CDR3 length: 13 amino acids. The CDR3 spells CASSKGLAETQYF. The CDR3 DNA reads as TGTGCCAGCAGCAAGGGACTAGCGGAGACCCAGTACTTC.

The chain carries TRBV6-1 and TRBJ1-5; 8 bases map to TRBD1. The V segment lost 3 bases and the J segment 9 bases; nucleotides outside the gene matches: 7. Germline V gene data show CDR1 as MNHNS and CDR2 as SASEGT. The CDR3 spans 14 residues. In DNA, the CDR3 is TGTGCCAGCAGTGAGACTTACAGGGGGAGGCCCCAGCATTTT. Protein: CASSETYRGRPQHF.

The V call is TRBV10-3, the J call TRBJ1-4; perhaps TRBD1 as D (5 bases). Per germline, CDR1 ENHRY and CDR2 SYGVKD. The length of the CDR3 is 13 residues. The ends were cut back, 7 bases at V and 5 bases at J, with 11 bases in the middle. This CDR3 reads CAIKGTENEKLFF. Here the CDR3 DNA reads TGTGCCATCAAAGGGACGGAAAATGAAAAACTGTTTTTT.

The chain links TRBV12-5 to TRBJ1-1; D remains unclear. Trimming pared 6 bases from V and 1 base from J, leaving 9 bases between. The CDR3 loop spans 13 amino acids. Per the germline V gene, CDR1 is LGHNT and CDR2 is FRNRAP. CDR3 sequence (DNA): TGTGCTAGTGGCCTTCTAGGGAACACTGAAGCTTTCTTT. Encoded protein: CASGLLGNTEAFF.

V usage is TRBV9 and J usage is TRBJ2-2; D gene unclear. The V end was cut by 3 bases, the J end by 1 base, with 10 bases between. The length of the CDR3 is 15 residues. Looked up from germline, CDR1 is SGDLS and CDR2 is YYNGEE. The CDR3, as DNA: TGTGCCAGCAGCGCACACCCAGGGAACACCGGGGAGCTGTTTTTT. Residues: CASSAHPGNTGELFF.

The chain is built from TRBV5-8 and TRBJ2-3; 10 bases are a match to TRBD1. Germline V gene sequence: CDR1 SGHTS, CDR2 YDEGEE. Trimming took 4 bases from V and 4 from J; bases not matched to a gene: 9. The CDR3 totals 16 residues. The CDR3 sequence: CASSIGTGATADTQYF. The DNA for the CDR3 is TGTGCCAGCAGCATAGGGACAGGGGCGACGGCAGATACGCAGTATTTT.

On this clone: The junction and the germline gene differ at one end; a read error may be behind it. V gene TRBV30 combines with J gene TRBJ2-7; D unclear. CDR3 length equals 11 residues. Germline CDR1 GTSNPN, CDR2 SVGIG (reference sequence). The CDR3 reads CAWSSRLGQDF. As DNA, the CDR3 is TGTGCCTGGAGTTCACGACTGGGTCAAGACTTC.

The V gene is TRBV27, the J gene TRBJ2-7, with a tentative D call TRBD2 (6 bases). Trimming removed 5 bases at V and 2 bases at J, with 16 bases between. Germline CDR1 reads MNHEY; CDR2 reads SMNVEV (reference sequence). This CDR3 has 15 residues. Here the CDR3 reads CASSPNPGGPYEQYF. DNA of the CDR3: TGTGCCAGCAGTCCAAACCCCGGGGGTCCCTACGAGCAGTACTTC.

V is TRBV4-1 and J is TRBJ1-1; D call uncertain. With 1 base removed from V and 2 bases from J, the gap between germline ends came to 11 bases. CDR1 is MGHRA and CDR2 is YSYEKL in the germline V gene. This CDR3 is 15 amino acids long. The CDR3 protein is CASSQGLWVNTEAFF. In DNA form, the CDR3 reads TGCGCCAGCAGCCAAGGATTGTGGGTTAACACTGAAGCTTTCTTT.

This chain connects TRBV27 to TRBJ1-5; D is undetermined. The CDR3 runs 12 residues. CDR1 is MNHEY, CDR2 SMNVEV, per germline (reference sequence). V lost 5 bases to trimming and J lost 3 bases, with 5 bases between them. CDR3: CASSLYNQPQHF. DNA for the CDR3: TGTGCCAGCAGTCTGTACAATCAGCCCCAGCATTTT.

The DNA for the CDR3 is TGTGCCACCGAGGGTCAGCCCCAGCATTTT. It codes for CATEGQPQHF. J is TRBJ1-5 and V is TRBV6-5; D gene unclear. CDR3 size: 10 residues. Per germline, CDR1 MNHEY and CDR2 SVGAGI. The germline V and J ends were trimmed by 10 bases and 6 bases, with 7 bases remaining between them.

The chain carries TRBV7-9 and TRBJ2-7; 8 bases line up with TRBD2. With 5 bases clipped from V and 3 bases from J, the junction kept 9 bases outside the gene matches. The CDR3 runs 15 residues. Germline V lookup: CDR1 SEHNR, CDR2 FQNEAQ (reference sequence). The CDR3 protein is CASSPIAGLGYEQYF. The CDR3 DNA follows: TGTGCCAGCAGCCCGATAGCGGGACTCGGCTACGAGCAGTACTTC. Based on the CDR3 plus reference TRBV7-9 and TRBJ2-7, the full variable domain is DTGVSQNPRHKITKRGQNVTFRCDPISEHNRLYWYRQTLGQGPEFLTYFQNEAQLEKSRLLSDRFSAERPKGSFSTLEIQRTEQGDSAMYLCASSPIAGLGYEQYFGPGTRLTVT.